This passage covers 7 T cell receptor beta chains from one sample sequenced in a study of B cell selection in AIRE deficiency. The sorted conventional CD4 T cells were gated as CD4+CD127+. TCRdb keeps only in-frame clones here, not all; method: immunoSEQ multiplex PCR. The sample has tens of thousands of clones; about 95% are singletons. Sequenced material: CD4+CD127+ conventional T cells sorted from PBMCs. The source is a human donor in good health.

The chain recombines TRBV11-2 with TRBJ2-5; 7 bases line up with TRBD2. CDR3 length equals 13 residues. The V and J ends lost 6 bases and 4 bases, in that order; junction bases with no gene match: 5. Germline loops: CDR1 SGHAT, CDR2 FQNNGV. CDR3 loop: CASRLGGRETQYF. The CDR3, as DNA: TGTGCCAGCAGATTGGGAGGGAGAGAGACCCAGTACTTC.

The V call is TRBV27, the J call TRBJ2-5; TRBD1 is a possible D gene (6 bases). Trimming shortened V by 6 bases and J by 3 bases, and 17 bases separated the two germline ends. Germline assignment: CDR1 MNHEY and CDR2 SMNVEV (reference sequence). This CDR3 is built from 15 residues. The CDR3 loop is CASRTFRGFKETQYF. The CDR3 DNA is TGTGCCAGCAGAACTTTCAGGGGTTTTAAAGAGACCCAGTACTTC.

This rearrangement joins TRBV6-6 to TRBJ2-7; TRBD1 is a possible D gene (9 bases). The V gene's germline CDR1 is MNHNY and CDR2 SVGAGI (reference sequence). The V and J ends lost 3 bases and 1 base respectively, with 16 bases between them. This CDR3 contains 16 residues. The CDR3 reads CASSYSGTGPSYEQYF. The CDR3 DNA reads as TGTGCCAGCAGTTATAGCGGGACAGGGCCGTCCTACGAGCAGTACTTC.

The chain has TRBV27 and TRBJ1-1, with D perhaps TRBD1 (6 bases). Germline V gene lookup returns CDR1 MNHEY and CDR2 SMNVEV (reference sequence). With 8 bases removed from V and 2 bases from J, the gap between germline ends came to 15 bases. The CDR3 has 14 amino acids. The CDR3 loop reads CASLGAGANTEAFF. The DNA of the CDR3 is TGTGCCAGCCTAGGGGCAGGGGCCAACACTGAAGCTTTCTTT.

The genes are TRBV28 and TRBJ1-1; D ambiguous. Trimming pared 2 bases from V and 11 bases from J, leaving 15 bases between. The CDR3 is made up of 13 amino acids. Germline lookup yields CDR1 MDHEN and CDR2 SYDVKM. CDR3 loop: CASSLERRVGAFF. The CDR3 DNA reads as TGTGCCAGCAGTTTAGAGAGGAGGGTGGGCGCTTTCTTT.

The CDR3 loop is CASSVAPRGSYEQYF. CDR3 coding DNA: TGTGCCAGCAGCGTAGCCCCGAGGGGATCCTACGAGCAGTACTTC. The chain couples TRBV9 to TRBJ2-7, with D perhaps being TRBD1 or TRBD2 (5 bases each). CDR1 is SGDLS and CDR2 is YYNGEE in the germline V gene. The CDR3 runs to 15 residues. Between the trimmed V and J ends, which lost 0 bases and 1 base, there was a span of 11 bases.

This chain links TRBV29-1 with TRBJ1-2; no reliable D call. The germline CDR1 and CDR2 sequences are SQVTM and ANQGSEA. The V gene lost 2 bases and the J gene lost 4 bases, with 5 bases spanning the gap. The length of the CDR3 is 11 residues. The CDR3: CSVELGYGYTF. CDR3 bases: TGCAGCGTTGAACTCGGCTATGGCTACACCTTC.